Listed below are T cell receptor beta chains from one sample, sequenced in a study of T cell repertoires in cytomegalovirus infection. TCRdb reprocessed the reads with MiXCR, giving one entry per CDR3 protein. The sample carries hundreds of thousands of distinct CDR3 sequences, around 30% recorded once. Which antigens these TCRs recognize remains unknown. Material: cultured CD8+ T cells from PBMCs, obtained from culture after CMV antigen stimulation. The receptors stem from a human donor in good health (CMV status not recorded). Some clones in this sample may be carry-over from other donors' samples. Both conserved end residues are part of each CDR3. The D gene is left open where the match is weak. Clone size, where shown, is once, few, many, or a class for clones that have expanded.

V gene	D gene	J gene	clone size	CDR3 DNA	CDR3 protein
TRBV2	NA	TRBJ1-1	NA	TGTGCCAGCAGGCCCCGGGAAGCTTTCTTT	CASRPREAFF
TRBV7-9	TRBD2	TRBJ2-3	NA	TGTGCCAGCAGCTCAACTAATCTAGCGGTCGGTGACGCAGATACGCAGTATTTT	CASSSTNLAVGDADTQYF
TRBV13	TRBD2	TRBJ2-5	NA	TGTGCCAGCAGCTTAGTAAAGCGGGGGAGAGGTCGAGAGACCCAGTACTTC	CASSLVKRGRGRETQYF
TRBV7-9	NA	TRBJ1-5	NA	TGTGCCAGCAGCTTAGGACTAAAACAGCCCCAGCATTTT	CASSLGLKQPQHF
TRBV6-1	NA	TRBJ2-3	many	TGTGCCACCCCCGGACTACCCTCGACAGATACGCAGTATTTT	CATPGLPSTDTQYF
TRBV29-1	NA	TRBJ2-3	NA	TGCAGCGTTGGTCGACTAGTGGCCCGCACAGATACGCAGTATTTT	CSVGRLVARTDTQYF
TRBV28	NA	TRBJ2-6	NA	TGTGCCAGCAGACCGACCCGGGGGGCGCATCCTGGGGCCAACGTCCTGACTTTC	CASRPTRGAHPGANVLTF
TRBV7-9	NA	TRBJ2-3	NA	TGTGCCAGCAGCTTAGGGGTGAGGGCAGATACGCAGTATTTT	CASSLGVRADTQYF
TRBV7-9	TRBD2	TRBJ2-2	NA	TGTGCCAGCAGCTCGCGGACTAGCGGGGGCCTCGCCACCGGGGAGCTGTTTTTT	CASSSRTSGGLATGELFF
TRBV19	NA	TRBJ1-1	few	TGTGCCAGTAGTAACAACGGCAGAAACACTGAAGCTTTCTTT	CASSNNGRNTEAFF
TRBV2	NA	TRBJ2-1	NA	TGTGCCAGCCCGTTCGGGCTTAGCTCCTACAATGAGCAGTTCTTC	CASPFGLSSYNEQFF
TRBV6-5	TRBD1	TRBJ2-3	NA	TGTGCCAGCAGTTACGGGGACAGGATCACAGATACGCAGTATTTT	CASSYGDRITDTQYF
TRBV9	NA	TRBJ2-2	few	TGTGCCAGCAGCGGACCCGGAGGACCCCGGAACGGGGAGCTGTTTTTT	CASSGPGGPRNGELFF
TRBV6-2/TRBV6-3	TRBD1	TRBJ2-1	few	TGTGCCAGCAGTTACGCTGAGACGGACAGGGGGCGCAGCCATGAGCAGTTCTTC	CASSYAETDRGRSHEQFF
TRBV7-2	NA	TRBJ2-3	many	TGTGCCAGCAGCCGGACCATTTCTAGCACAGATACGCAGTATTTT	CASSRTISSTDTQYF
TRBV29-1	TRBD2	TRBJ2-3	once	TGCAGCGTTGAAACTAGCGGGGGGATCTCAGATACGCAGTATTTT	CSVETSGGISDTQYF
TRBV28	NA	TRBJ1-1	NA	TGTGCCAGCAGTTTATGGGATCAAAGGGACACTGAAGCTTTCTTT	CASSLWDQRDTEAFF
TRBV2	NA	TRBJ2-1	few	TGTGCCAGCAGTGACCCGAATAAACGGGCCGATGAGCAGTTCTTC	CASSDPNKRADEQFF
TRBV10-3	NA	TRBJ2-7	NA	TGTGCCATCAGTGAGCTGGGGGCCTACGAGCAGTACTTC	CAISELGAYEQYF
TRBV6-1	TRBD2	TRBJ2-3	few	TGTGCCAGCAGTAACCCGGGACTAGCGGGGGGGGCAGATACGCAGTATTTT	CASSNPGLAGGADTQYF
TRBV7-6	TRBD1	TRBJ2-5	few	TGTGCCAGCAGCCCCCGAGACAGGGGTATTGAGACCCAGTACTTC	CASSPRDRGIETQYF
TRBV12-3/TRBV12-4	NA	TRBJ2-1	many	TGTGCCAGCAGTTTTAGGCACCATGAGCAGTTCTTC	CASSFRHHEQFF
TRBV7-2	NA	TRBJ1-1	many	TGTGCCAGCAGCTTCGTTGGAAACACTGAAGCTTTCTTT	CASSFVGNTEAFF
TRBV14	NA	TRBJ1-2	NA	TGTGCCAGCAGCCAAGAAATTAAAACAGTGTACAACTATGGCTACACCTTC	CASSQEIKTVYNYGYTF
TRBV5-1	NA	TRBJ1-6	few	TGCGCCAGCAGCTTGGAGACAGAGGGGAATTCACCCCTCCACTTT	CASSLETEGNSPLHF
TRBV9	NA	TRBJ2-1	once	TGTGCCAGCAGCCCCCCCCCCAGGTTCGACAATGAGCAGTTCTTC	CASSPPPRFDNEQFF
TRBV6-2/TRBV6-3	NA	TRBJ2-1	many	TGTGCCAGCAGCCCCCTAACAGGGAAGGTTGAGCAGTTCTTC	CASSPLTGKVEQFF
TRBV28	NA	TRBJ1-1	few	TGTGCCAGCAGTTTGATGGGGTTGAACACTGAAGCTTTCTTT	CASSLMGLNTEAFF
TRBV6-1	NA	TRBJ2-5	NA	TGTGCCAGCAGCGCAACCCCGGCAGGAAAAGAGACCCAGTACTTC	CASSATPAGKETQYF
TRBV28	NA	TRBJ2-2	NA	TGTGCCAGCAGCCGCGCGTGGCAGACCACCGGGGAGCTGTTTTTT	CASSRAWQTTGELFF
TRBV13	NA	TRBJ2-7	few	TGTGCCAGCAGCCTCCCGGGGGCAGGGTATCTCTACGAGCAGTACTTC	CASSLPGAGYLYEQYF
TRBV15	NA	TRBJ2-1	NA	TGTGCCACCAGCTCTCGCAGCTCCTACAATGAGCAGTTCTTC	CATSSRSSYNEQFF
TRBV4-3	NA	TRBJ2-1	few	TGCGCCAGCAGCCCATCAGGGAGGTTTGAGCAGTTCTTC	CASSPSGRFEQFF
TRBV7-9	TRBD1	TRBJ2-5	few	TGTGCCAGCAGCCCGCGGACAGGTCAAGAGACCCAGTACTTC	CASSPRTGQETQYF
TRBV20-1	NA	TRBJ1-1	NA	TGCAGTGCTAGAATGGGTAACACTGAAGCTTTCTTT	CSARMGNTEAFF
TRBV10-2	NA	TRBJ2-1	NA	TGCGCCAGCAGATTCACAGGTCTCCCCTACAATGAGCAGTTCTTC	CASRFTGLPYNEQFF
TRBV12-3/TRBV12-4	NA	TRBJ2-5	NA	TGTGCCAGCAGAACCTTCATTGGGGTGGGTTACGAGACCCAGTACTTC	CASRTFIGVGYETQYF
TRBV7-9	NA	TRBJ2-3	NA	TGTGCCAGCAGCCCGAGGCAGGGCACAGATACGCAGTATTTT	CASSPRQGTDTQYF
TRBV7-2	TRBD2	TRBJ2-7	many	TGTGCCAGCAGCTTAGATCTAAGCGGGGGGAGAAACGAGCAGTACTTC	CASSLDLSGGRNEQYF
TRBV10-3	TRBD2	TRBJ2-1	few	TGTGCCATCAGTGCTAGGGTAGCGGGGGCTTCCTACAATGAGCAGTTCTTC	CAISARVAGASYNEQFF
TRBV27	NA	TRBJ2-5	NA	TGTGCCAGCAGCTCGTACCCCGGGGGATTACAAGAGACCCAGTACTTC	CASSSYPGGLQETQYF
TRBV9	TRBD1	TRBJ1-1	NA	TGTGCCAGCAGCACATCCGGGACAGGGGATTTTGAAGCTTTCTTT	CASSTSGTGDFEAFF